This T cell receptor beta chain is drawn from a study of T cell responses to AZD1222 COVID-19 vaccine. Study results and limitations: Seropositive at baseline were only five or six AZD1222 recipients.

Clones were read by immunoSEQ multiplex PCR, and TCRdb kept only the in-frame ones, dropping some. The sample lists about 130,000 clones, 88% occurring once. Regarding this clone: Its target is unknown.

The V and J ends lost 6 bases and 0 bases, in that order; junction bases with no gene match: 7. From germline, CDR1 is ENHRY and CDR2 SYGVKD. The CDR3 totals 15 residues. The chain uses TRBV10-3 and TRBJ1-2; 7 positions match TRBD1. The specimen was peripheral blood, collected on day 0 of AZD1222 vaccination. The receptor was isolated from an adult in good health. The CDR3 nucleotides read TGTGCCATCAGCCGAGTCACAGGGGCTAACTATGGCTACACCTTC. Its protein product is CAISRVTGANYGYTF.